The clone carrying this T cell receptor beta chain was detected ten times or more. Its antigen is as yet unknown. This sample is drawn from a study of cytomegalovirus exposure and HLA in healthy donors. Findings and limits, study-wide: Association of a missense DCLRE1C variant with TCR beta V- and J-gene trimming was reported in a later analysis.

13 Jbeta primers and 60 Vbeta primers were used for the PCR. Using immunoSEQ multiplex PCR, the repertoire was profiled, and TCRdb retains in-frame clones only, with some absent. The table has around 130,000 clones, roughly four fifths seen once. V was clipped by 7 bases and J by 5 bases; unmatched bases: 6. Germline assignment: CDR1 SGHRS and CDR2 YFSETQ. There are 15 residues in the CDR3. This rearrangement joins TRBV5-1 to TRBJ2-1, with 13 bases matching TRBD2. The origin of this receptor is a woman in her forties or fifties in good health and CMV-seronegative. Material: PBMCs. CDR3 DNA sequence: TGCGCCAGCGGGGAAGGGACTAGCGGGGACAATGAGCAGTTCTTC. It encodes CASGEGTSGDNEQFF.